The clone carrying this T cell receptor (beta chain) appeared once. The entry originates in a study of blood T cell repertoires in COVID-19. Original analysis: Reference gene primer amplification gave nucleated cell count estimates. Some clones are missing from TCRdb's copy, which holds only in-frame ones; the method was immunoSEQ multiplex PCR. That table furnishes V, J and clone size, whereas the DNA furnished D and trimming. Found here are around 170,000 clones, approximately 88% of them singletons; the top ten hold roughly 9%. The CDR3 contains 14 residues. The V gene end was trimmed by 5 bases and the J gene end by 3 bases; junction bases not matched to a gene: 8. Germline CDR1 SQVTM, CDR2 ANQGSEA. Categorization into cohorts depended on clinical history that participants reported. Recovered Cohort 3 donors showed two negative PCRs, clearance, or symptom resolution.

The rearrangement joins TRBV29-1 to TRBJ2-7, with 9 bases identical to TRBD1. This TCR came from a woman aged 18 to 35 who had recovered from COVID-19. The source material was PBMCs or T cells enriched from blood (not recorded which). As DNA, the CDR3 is TGCAGCGTTTTAAGGGGACAGGGAGACTACGAGCAGTACTTC. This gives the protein CSVLRGQGDYEQYF.